A single sample gave rise to the 16 T cell receptor beta chains below, sequenced in a study of blood T cell repertoires in COVID-19. Libraries were prepared by immunoSEQ multiplex PCR; TCRdb keeps only in-frame clonotypes and omits some of them. The sample gives approximately 450,000 clones, 70% to 90% of which show up once; nearly 2% is in the top ten. Sequencing was performed on PBMCs or T cells enriched from blood (not recorded which). These receptors all come from a woman aged 18-29 years with acute COVID-19.

This clone was seen only a few times. The gene calls are TRBV5-1 and TRBJ1-2; 7 bases line up with TRBD1. Looked up from germline, CDR1 is SGHRS and CDR2 is YFSETQ. V dropped 9 bases and J dropped 5; count of bases not matched to a gene: 13. CDR3 size: 14 residues. CDR3 amino acids: CATRSGTAIYGYTF. DNA of the CDR3: TGCGCCACAAGATCTGGGACAGCGATATATGGCTACACCTTC.

The rearrangement links TRBV18 to TRBJ1-1; D might be TRBD1 (6 bases). Germline loops: CDR1 KGHSH, CDR2 LQKENI. V was trimmed by 0 bases and J by 5 bases, leaving 10 bases between them. The length of the CDR3 is 14 residues. The CDR3 bases are TGTGCCAGCTCACCACCGTCAGGGGAGACTGAAGCTTTCTTT. Translation: CASSPPSGETEAFF.

This chain connects TRBV2 to TRBJ2-1; TRBD1 aligns across 7 bases. CDR3 length: 13 amino acids. CDR1 is SNHLY, CDR2 FYNNEI, per germline. The V segment lost 3 bases and the J segment 8 bases; nucleotides outside the gene matches: 4. CDR3 region: CASSDYRGDEQFF. The CDR3 nucleotides read TGTGCCAGCAGTGACTACAGGGGAGATGAGCAGTTCTTC. Variable domain in full (rest from reference TRBV2 and TRBJ2-1): EPEVTQTPSHQVTQMGQEVILRCVPISNHLYFYWYRQILGQKVEFLVSFYNNEISEKSEIFDDQFSVERPDGSNFTLKIRSTKLEDSAMYFCASSDYRGDEQFFGPGTRLTVL.

V usage is TRBV7-3 and J usage is TRBJ2-1; 9 bases match TRBD1. Looked up from germline, CDR1 is SGHTA and CDR2 is FQGTGA. V shed 2 bases and J 5 bases; nucleotides not matched to a gene: 7. CDR3 length equals 16 residues. The CDR3 protein is CASSLPGTGSNNEQFF. The CDR3 nucleotides read TGTGCCAGCAGCTTACCTGGGACAGGGAGTAACAATGAGCAGTTCTTC.

V and J are TRBV9 and TRBJ1-5; D possibly corresponds to TRBD1 (6 bases). CDR3 size: 14 residues. Germline V CDR1 and CDR2: SGDLS, YYNGEE. The germline V and J ends were trimmed by 0 bases and 9 bases, with 13 bases remaining between them. The CDR3 reads CASSVGDTRLPQHF. The CDR3 DNA reads as TGTGCCAGCAGCGTAGGGGACACAAGATTGCCCCAGCATTTT.

The chain joins TRBV7-9 to TRBJ1-6; 8 positions match TRBD1. This CDR3 region has 16 residues. The germline CDR1 and CDR2 sequences are SEHNR and FQNEAQ (reference sequence). V gave up 5 bases and J gave up 4 bases; unmatched junction bases: 7. The DNA of the CDR3 is TGTGCCAGCAGCGAGACCGGGACAGGATATAATTCACCCCTCCACTTT. Translated: CASSETGTGYNSPLHF.

The genes are TRBV9 and TRBJ2-3; 11 bases are shared with TRBD2. Germline V gene sequence: CDR1 SGDLS, CDR2 YYNGEE. The CDR3 runs to 14 residues. Trimming at V came to 4 bases and at J to 5 bases, leaving 3 bases not matched to a gene. CDR3 in amino acids: CASSFGTSGDTQYF. The DNA of the CDR3 is TGTGCCAGCAGCTTTGGGACTAGCGGAGATACGCAGTATTTT.

V is TRBV30 and J is TRBJ2-1, with 7 nucleotides matching TRBD2. Germline values: CDR1 GTSNPN, CDR2 SVGIG (reference sequence). The junction had 3 bases not matched to a gene; V was cut back by 3 bases and J by 4 bases. This CDR3 spans 13 amino acids. CDR3 residues: CAWRGGPYNEQFF. As DNA, the CDR3 is TGTGCCTGGAGGGGAGGGCCATACAATGAGCAGTTCTTC.

V gene TRBV9 combines with J gene TRBJ2-1, with 11 bases fitting TRBD2. From germline, CDR1 is SGDLS and CDR2 YYNGEE. The CDR3 is 15 amino acids. J was trimmed by 5 bases and V by 6 bases; bases with no gene match: 7. This chain's CDR3 is CASTPGLAANNEQFF. CDR3 DNA: TGTGCCAGCACCCCGGGACTAGCGGCAAACAATGAGCAGTTCTTC.

J is TRBJ1-2 and V is TRBV6-5; D not certain. Germline loops: CDR1 MNHEY, CDR2 SVGAGI. V gave up 6 bases and J gave up 4 bases, with 12 bases separating them. The CDR3 is 13 amino acids. The CDR3 reads CASRAEGGYGYTF. The DNA of the CDR3 is TGTGCCAGCAGGGCAGAGGGCGGCTATGGCTACACCTTC.

This chain joins TRBV18 and TRBJ2-7; 8 nucleotides align to TRBD1. V gave up 8 bases and J gave up 6 bases; unmatched junction bases: 18. The CDR3 sequence is 16 residues long. Germline V gene lookup returns CDR1 KGHSH and CDR2 LQKENI. For the CDR3, the DNA is TGTGCCAGCACCCGGGACAGGTCAGTTGGAGGAGGCGAGCAGTACTTC. This sequence encodes CASTRDRSVGGGEQYF.

The chain employs TRBV28 and TRBJ1-6; D is perhaps TRBD1 (6 bases). Trimming took off 6 bases at V and 5 bases at J, with 14 bases between the two ends. The CDR3 spans 15 residues. The germline gives CDR1 MDHEN, CDR2 SYDVKM. The chain's CDR3 is CASRGGQLHNSPLHF. Here the CDR3 DNA reads TGTGCCAGCAGGGGTGGACAGCTTCATAATTCACCCCTCCACTTT.

For this clone: One end of the junction varies from germline; a read error may be responsible. The chain uses TRBV25-1 and TRBJ2-1, with D perhaps TRBD1 (5 bases). Germline-derived CDR1 and CDR2 are MGHDK and SYGVNS. This CDR3 comprises 17 residues. This chain's CDR3 is CASSELDSLISHNEQFF. CDR3 sequence (DNA): TGTGCCAGCAGTGAGCTAGACAGCTTAATCTCCCACAATGAGCAGTTCTTC.

V gene TRBV9 combines with J gene TRBJ2-5; 12 bases align to TRBD1. CDR1 SGDLS and CDR2 YYNGEE come from the germline V gene. The CDR3 has 16 residues. V was clipped by 0 bases and J by 2 bases; unmatched bases: 2. CDR3 coding DNA: TGTGCCAGCAGCGTAGGGGACAGGGGGCGGCAAGAGACCCAGTACTTC. It translates to CASSVGDRGRQETQYF. Combining the CDR3 with reference TRBV9 and TRBJ2-5 gives the whole variable domain DSGVTQTPKHLITATGQRVTLRCSPRSGDLSVYWYQQSLDQGLQFLIQYYNGEERAKGNILERFSAQQFPDLHSELNLSSLELGDSALYFCASSVGDRGRQETQYFGPGTRLLVL.

The sample holds a few counts of this clone. The rearrangement joins TRBV18 to TRBJ1-1; D is unresolved. Trimming cost V 6 bases and J 0 bases, with 8 bases left between them. Per the germline V gene, CDR1 is KGHSH and CDR2 is LQKENI. This CDR3 is built from 13 residues. The CDR3 region is CASSQAVNTEAFF. CDR3 in DNA: TGTGCCAGCTCGCAAGCGGTGAACACTGAAGCTTTCTTT. Variable domain in full (rest from reference TRBV18 and TRBJ1-1): NAGVMQNPRHLVRRRGQEARLRCSPMKGHSHVYWYRQLPEEGLKFMVYLQKENIIDESGMPKERFSAEFPKEGPSILRIQQVVRGDSAAYFCASSQAVNTEAFFGQGTRLTVV.

The V gene is TRBV10-1, the J gene TRBJ1-1; 9 bases fit TRBD1. This CDR3 has 14 amino acids. Germline CDR1 WNHNN, CDR2 SYGVQD (reference sequence). Losses at the gene ends were 5 bases for V and 5 bases for J; bases not matched to a gene: 6. CDR3 bases: TGCGCCAGCAGTTTAGGACAGGGGAGGACTGAAGCTTTCTTT. This encodes CASSLGQGRTEAFF.